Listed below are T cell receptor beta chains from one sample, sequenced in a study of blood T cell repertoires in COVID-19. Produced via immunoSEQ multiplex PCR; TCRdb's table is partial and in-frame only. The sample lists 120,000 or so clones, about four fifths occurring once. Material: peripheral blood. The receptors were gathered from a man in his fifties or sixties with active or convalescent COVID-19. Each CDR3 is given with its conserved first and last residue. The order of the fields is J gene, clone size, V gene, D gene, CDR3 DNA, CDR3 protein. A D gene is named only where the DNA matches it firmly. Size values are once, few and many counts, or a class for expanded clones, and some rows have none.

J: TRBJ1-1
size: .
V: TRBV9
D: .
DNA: TGTGCCAGCAGCGTAGATCCGGGGTCCAACACTGAAGCTTTCTTT
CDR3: CASSVDPGSNTEAFF

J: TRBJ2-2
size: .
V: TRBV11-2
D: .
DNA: TGTGCCAGCAGCTTAGTAGGCGGGATGGGTACCGGGGAGCTGTTTTTT
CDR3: CASSLVGGMGTGELFF

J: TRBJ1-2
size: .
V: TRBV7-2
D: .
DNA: TGTGCCAGCAGCCCGCCAGGGAGGCCCCAGGCGACTAACTATGGCTACACCTTC
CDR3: CASSPPGRPQATNYGYTF

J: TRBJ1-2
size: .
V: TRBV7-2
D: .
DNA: TGTGCCAGCAGCTTAGGGTACGGGATTAACTATGGCTACACCTTC
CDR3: CASSLGYGINYGYTF

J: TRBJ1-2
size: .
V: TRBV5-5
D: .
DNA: TGTGCCAGCAGCTTGGAGGGGCGGAATTCCTATGGCTACACCTTC
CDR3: CASSLEGRNSYGYTF

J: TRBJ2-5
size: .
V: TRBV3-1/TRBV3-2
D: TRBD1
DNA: TGTGCCAGCAGCCAAGAAAGGGTGACAGGGGTAGAGACCCAGTACTTC
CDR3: CASSQERVTGVETQYF

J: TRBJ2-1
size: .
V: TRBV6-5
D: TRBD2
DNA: TGTGCCAGCAGTAAGGGACTAGCGGGAGAGCAGTTCTTC
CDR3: CASSKGLAGEQFF

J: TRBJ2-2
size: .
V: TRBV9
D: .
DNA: TGTGCCAGCAGCGCGGGGATTAACACCGGGGAGCTGTTTTTT
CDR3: CASSAGINTGELFF

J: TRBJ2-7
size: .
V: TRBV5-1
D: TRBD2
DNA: TGCGCCAGCAGCCGGACTAGCGGAACCTACGAGCAGTACTTC
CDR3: CASSRTSGTYEQYF

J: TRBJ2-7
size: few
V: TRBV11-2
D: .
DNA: TGTGCCAGCAGCTTAGATACAGATTGGCGCGGGGGCGACGAGCAGTACTTC
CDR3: CASSLDTDWRGGDEQYF

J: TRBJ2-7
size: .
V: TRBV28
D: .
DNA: TGTGCCAGCGGCTCTTTCTACGAGCAGTACTTC
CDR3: CASGSFYEQYF

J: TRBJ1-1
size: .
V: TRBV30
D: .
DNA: TGTGCCTCCCTCGGGGTCAGAGAGAACACTGAAGCTTTCTTT
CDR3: CASLGVRENTEAFF

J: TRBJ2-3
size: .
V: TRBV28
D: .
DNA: TGTGCCAGCAGTTTCTTCACTGATACGCAGTATTTT
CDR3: CASSFFTDTQYF

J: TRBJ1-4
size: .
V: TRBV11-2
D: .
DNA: TGTGCCAGCAGCCTGGGACACCTTCGTGAAAAACTGTTTTTT
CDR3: CASSLGHLREKLFF

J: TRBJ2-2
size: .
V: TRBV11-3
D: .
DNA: TGTGCCAGCAGCCTTCGGGAGTCAGGGGAGCTGTTTTTT
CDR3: CASSLRESGELFF

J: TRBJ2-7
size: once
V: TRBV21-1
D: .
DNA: TGTGCCAGCAGCAAAGCGCTTGGGGCGGATCGGACAGGGGACATCTACGAGCAGTACTTC
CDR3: CASSKALGADRTGDIYEQYF

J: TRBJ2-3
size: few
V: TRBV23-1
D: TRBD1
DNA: TGCGCCAGCAGAGACAGGGAGAGCACAGATACGCAGTATTTT
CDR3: CASRDRESTDTQYF

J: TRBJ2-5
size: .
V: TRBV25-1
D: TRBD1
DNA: TGTGCCAGCAGTGCGGTCAGGGGGTTCGGGGAGACCCAGTACTTC
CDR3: CASSAVRGFGETQYF

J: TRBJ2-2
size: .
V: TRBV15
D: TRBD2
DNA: TGTGCCACCAGCAGTACGACGTTAAGCGGGGTAAACACCGGGGAGCTGTTTTTT
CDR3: CATSSTTLSGVNTGELFF

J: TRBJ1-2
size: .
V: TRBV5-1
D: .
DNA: TGCGCCAGCAGCTTGGGAGGGCGGGGGCACTTCGATGGCTACACCTTC
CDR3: CASSLGGRGHFDGYTF

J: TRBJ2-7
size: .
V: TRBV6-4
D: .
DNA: TGTGCCAGCAACCTCACACCGGCGGGCCGGGACGAGCAGTACTTC
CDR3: CASNLTPAGRDEQYF

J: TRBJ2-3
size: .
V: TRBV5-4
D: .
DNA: TGTGCCAGCAGGGTGGGGACTCTTAGCACAGATACGCAGTATTTT
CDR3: CASRVGTLSTDTQYF

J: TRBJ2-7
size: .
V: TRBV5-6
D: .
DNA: TGTGCCAGCAGCCGGGGGCAGGGGGTACTCTACGAGCAGTACTTC
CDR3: CASSRGQGVLYEQYF

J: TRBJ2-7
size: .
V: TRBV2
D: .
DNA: TGTGCCAGCTCCAATGGCACACCGGGTCCCTACGAGCAGTACTTC
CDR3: CASSNGTPGPYEQYF

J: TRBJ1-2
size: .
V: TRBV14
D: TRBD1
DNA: TGTGCCAGCAGCCAAGCACAGGGGGCTGCAGTTAACTATGGCTACACCTTC
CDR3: CASSQAQGAAVNYGYTF

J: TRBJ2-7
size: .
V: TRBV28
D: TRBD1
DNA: TGTGCCAGCAGTTCGGCGGGACAGGGGGGCGAGCAGTACTTC
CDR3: CASSSAGQGGEQYF

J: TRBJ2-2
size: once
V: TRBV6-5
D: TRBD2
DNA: TGTGCCAGCAGTTACTCCCCGGGGGGAGGTGTCGGGGAGCTGTTTTTT
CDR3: CASSYSPGGGVGELFF